The clone carrying this T cell receptor (beta chain) occurred many times. Its antigen remains unknown. These data originate in a study of post-analysis software for immune sequencing data. Study observations and caveats: Included in a set of roughly five TRBV segments more frequent in patients than controls were TRBV5-6, TRBV5-1 and TRBV20-1.

Researchers reported that TCR beta cDNA libraries carried unique molecular identifiers. TCRdb passed the PCR reads through MiXCR, listing each CDR3 protein once. Here the sample spans hundreds of thousands of distinct CDR3 sequences, 25% to 30% being singletons. The CDR3 consists of 13 residues. Germline CDR1 reads SGHRS; CDR2 reads YFSETQ. V lost 4 bases and J lost 5, with 10 bases in between. The receptor comes from a girl between 5 and 17 years old with multiple sclerosis. V is TRBV5-1 and J is TRBJ2-1; D not resolved. Sequenced input: blood. The CDR3 reads CASSPRLDNEQFF. CDR3 DNA: TGCGCCAGCAGCCCACGGCTAGACAATGAGCAGTTCTTC.